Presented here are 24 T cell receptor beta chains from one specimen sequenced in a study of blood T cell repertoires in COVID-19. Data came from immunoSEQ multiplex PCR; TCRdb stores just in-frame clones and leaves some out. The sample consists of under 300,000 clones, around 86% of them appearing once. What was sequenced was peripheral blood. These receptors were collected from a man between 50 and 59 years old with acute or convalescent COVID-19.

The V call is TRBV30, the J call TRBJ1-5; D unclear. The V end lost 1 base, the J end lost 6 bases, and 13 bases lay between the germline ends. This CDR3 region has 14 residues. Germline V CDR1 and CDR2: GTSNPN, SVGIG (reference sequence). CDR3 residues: CAWSDSGWGQPQHF. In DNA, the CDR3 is TGTGCCTGGAGTGACTCGGGATGGGGTCAGCCCCAGCATTTT.

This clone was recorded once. CDR3 DNA: TGTGCCAGCAGTCACCGCGACAACTACGAGCAGTACTTC. Encoded protein: CASSHRDNYEQYF. The chain uses TRBV5-5 and TRBJ2-7; D uncertain. This CDR3 comprises 13 residues. V gave up 5 bases and J gave up 3 bases, with 12 bases separating them. CDR1 and CDR2 from the germline V gene are SGHKS and YYEKEE (reference sequence).

The CDR3 sequence: CASRRLGQGRGYTF. CDR3 in DNA: TGTGCCAGCAGGAGACTGGGACAGGGTCGTGGCTACACCTTC. The chain is built from TRBV2 and TRBJ1-2; 9 bases map to TRBD1. V was clipped by 6 bases and J by 7 bases; unmatched bases: 9. This CDR3 region has 14 residues. Germline CDR1 reads SNHLY; CDR2 reads FYNNEI.

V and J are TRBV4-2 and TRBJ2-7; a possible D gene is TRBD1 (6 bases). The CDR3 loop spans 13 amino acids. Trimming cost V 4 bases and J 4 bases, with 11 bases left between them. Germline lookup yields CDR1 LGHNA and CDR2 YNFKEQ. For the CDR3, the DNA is TGTGCCAGCAGCCGCGAACAGGGTTACGAGCAGTACTTC. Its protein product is CASSREQGYEQYF.

CDR3: CASSLFSSGPTNTGELFF. The CDR3 region has the DNA TGTGCCAGCAGCTTATTTTCTAGCGGGCCAACGAACACCGGGGAGCTGTTTTTT. The V call is TRBV7-3, the J call TRBJ2-2; TRBD2 matches at 8 bases. Trimming removed 2 bases from V and 0 bases from J; junction bases left unmatched: 8. The CDR3 runs to 18 residues. Germline CDR1 SGHTA, CDR2 FQGTGA.

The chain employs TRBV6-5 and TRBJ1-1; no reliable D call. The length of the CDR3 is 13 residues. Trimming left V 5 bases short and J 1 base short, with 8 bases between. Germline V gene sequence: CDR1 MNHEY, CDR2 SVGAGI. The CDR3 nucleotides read TGTGCCAGCAGTAGCAAAACGAACACTGAAGCTTTCTTT. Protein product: CASSSKTNTEAFF.

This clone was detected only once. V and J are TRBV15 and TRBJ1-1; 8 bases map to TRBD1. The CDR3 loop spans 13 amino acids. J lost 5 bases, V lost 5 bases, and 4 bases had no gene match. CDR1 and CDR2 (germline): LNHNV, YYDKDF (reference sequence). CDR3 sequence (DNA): TGTGCCACCAGCGGACAGGGACGTACTGAAGCTTTCTTT. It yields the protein CATSGQGRTEAFF. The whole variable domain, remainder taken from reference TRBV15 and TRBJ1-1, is DAMVIQNPRYQVTQFGKPVTLSCSQTLNHNVMYWYQQKSSQAPKLLFHYYDKDFNNEADTPDNFQSRRPNTSFCFLDIRSPGLGDTAMYLCATSGQGRTEAFFGQGTRLTVV.

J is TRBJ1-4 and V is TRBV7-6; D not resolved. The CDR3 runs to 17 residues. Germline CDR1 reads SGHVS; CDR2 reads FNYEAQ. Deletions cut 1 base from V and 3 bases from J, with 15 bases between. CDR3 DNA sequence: TGTGCCAGCAGCTTAGGGCGCTTCGCCGGGGCTAATGAAAAACTGTTTTTT. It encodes CASSLGRFAGANEKLFF.

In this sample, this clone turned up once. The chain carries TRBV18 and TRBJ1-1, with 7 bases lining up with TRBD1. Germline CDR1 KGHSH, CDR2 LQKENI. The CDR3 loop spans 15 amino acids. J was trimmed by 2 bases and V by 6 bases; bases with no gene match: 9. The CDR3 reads CASSPNRDRNTEAFF. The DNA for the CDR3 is TGTGCCAGCTCCCCCAACCGGGACAGAAACACTGAAGCTTTCTTT. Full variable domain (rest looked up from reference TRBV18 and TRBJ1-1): NAGVMQNPRHLVRRRGQEARLRCSPMKGHSHVYWYRQLPEEGLKFMVYLQKENIIDESGMPKERFSAEFPKEGPSILRIQQVVRGDSAAYFCASSPNRDRNTEAFFGQGTRLTVV.

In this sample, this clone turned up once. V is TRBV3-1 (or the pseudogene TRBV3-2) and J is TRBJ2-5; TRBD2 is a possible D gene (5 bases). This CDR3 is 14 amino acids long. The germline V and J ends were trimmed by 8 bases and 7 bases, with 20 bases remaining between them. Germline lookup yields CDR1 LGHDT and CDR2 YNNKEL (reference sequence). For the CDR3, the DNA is TGTGCCAGCCGAGGGAACAGCGCCCCGGGGACCCAGTACTTC. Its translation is CASRGNSAPGTQYF.

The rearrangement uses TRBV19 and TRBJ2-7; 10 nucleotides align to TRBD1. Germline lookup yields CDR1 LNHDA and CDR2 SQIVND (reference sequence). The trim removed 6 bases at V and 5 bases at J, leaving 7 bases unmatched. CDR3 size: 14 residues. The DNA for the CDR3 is TGTGCCAGTAGGCCCCGGGACAGGGGCCACGAGCAGTACTTC. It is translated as CASRPRDRGHEQYF.

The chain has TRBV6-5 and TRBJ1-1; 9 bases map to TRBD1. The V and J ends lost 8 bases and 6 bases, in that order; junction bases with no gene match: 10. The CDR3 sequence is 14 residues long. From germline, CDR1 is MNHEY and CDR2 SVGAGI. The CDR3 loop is CASVTGGAFSEAFF. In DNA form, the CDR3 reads TGTGCCAGCGTTACAGGGGGCGCGTTCTCTGAAGCTTTCTTT.

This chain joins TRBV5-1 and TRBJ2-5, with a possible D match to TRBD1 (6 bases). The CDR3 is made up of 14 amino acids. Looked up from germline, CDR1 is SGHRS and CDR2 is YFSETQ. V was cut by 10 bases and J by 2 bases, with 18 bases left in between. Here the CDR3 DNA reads TGCGCCGCGTCATCCGGGACACCGCAAGAGACCCAGTACTTC. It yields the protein CAASSGTPQETQYF.

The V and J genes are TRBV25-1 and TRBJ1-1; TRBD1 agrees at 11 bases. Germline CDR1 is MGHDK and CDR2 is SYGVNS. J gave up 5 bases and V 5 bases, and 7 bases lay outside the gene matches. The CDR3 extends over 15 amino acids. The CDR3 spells CASSSGQGAWTEAFF. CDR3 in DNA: TGTGCCAGCAGTTCTGGACAGGGGGCATGGACTGAAGCTTTCTTT.

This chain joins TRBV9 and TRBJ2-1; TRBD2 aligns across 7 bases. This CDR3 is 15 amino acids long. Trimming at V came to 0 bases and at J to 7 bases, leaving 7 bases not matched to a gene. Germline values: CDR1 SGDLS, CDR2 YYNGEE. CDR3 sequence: CASSVVGGGGNEQFF. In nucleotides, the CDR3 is TGTGCCAGCAGCGTAGTAGGCGGCGGGGGAAATGAGCAGTTCTTC.

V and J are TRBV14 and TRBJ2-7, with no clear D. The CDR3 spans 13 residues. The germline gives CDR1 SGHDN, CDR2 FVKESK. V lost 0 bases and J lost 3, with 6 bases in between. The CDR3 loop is CASSQDPGYEQYF. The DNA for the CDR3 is TGTGCCAGCAGCCAAGATCCGGGCTACGAGCAGTACTTC. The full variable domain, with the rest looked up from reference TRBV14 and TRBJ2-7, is EAGVTQFPSHSVIEKGQTVTLRCDPISGHDNLYWYRRVMGKEIKFLLHFVKESKQDESGMPNNRFLAERTGGTYSTLKVQPAELEDSGVYFCASSQDPGYEQYFGPGTRLTVT.

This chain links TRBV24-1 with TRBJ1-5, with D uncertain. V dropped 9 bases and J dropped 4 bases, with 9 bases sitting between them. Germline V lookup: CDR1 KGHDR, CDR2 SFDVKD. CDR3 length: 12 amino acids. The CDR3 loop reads CATPRSNQPQHF. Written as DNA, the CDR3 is TGTGCCACCCCGAGGAGTAATCAGCCCCAGCATTTT.

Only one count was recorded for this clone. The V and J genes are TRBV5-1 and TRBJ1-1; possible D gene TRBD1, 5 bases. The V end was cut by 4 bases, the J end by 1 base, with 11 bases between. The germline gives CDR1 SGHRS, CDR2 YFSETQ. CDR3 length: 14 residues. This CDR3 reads CASSRGTPNTEAFF. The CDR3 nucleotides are TGCGCCAGCAGCCGGGGGACGCCGAACACTGAAGCTTTCTTT.

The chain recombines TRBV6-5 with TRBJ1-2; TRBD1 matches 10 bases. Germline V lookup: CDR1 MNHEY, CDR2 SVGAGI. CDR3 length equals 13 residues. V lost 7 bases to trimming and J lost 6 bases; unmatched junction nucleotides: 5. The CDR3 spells CASKRDRGNGYTF. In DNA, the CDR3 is TGTGCCAGCAAACGGGACAGGGGTAATGGCTACACCTTC.

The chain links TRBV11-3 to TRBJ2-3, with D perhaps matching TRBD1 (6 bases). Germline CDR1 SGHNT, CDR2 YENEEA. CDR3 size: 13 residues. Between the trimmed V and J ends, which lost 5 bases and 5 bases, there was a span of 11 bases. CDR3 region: CASSPPGVDTQYF. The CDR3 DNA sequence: TGTGCCAGCAGCCCCCCAGGGGTAGATACGCAGTATTTT.

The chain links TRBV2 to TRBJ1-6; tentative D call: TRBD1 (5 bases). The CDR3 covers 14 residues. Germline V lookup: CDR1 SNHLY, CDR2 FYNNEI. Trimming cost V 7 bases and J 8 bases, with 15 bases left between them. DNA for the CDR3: TGTGCCAGCATTCGGGCCAGCAGGGATTCACCCCTCCACTTT. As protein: CASIRASRDSPLHF.

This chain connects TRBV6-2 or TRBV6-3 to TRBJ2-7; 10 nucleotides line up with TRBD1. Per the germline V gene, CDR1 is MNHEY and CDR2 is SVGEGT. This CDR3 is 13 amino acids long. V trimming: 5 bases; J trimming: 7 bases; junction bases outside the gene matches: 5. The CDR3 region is CASSPGTGVEQYF. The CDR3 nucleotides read TGTGCCAGCAGTCCCGGGACAGGGGTGGAGCAGTACTTC.

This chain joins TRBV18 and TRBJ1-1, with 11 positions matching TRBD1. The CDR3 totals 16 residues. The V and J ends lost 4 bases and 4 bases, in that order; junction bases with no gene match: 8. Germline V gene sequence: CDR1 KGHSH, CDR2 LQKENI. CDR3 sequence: CASSLGQGVAGTEAFF. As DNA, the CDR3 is TGTGCCAGCTCACTGGGACAGGGGGTCGCCGGCACTGAAGCTTTCTTT.

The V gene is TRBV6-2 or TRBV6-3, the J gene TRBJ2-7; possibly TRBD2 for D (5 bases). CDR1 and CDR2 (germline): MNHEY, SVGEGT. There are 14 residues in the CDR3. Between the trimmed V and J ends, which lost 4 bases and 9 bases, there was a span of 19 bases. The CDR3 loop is CASSSPHLAGLQYF. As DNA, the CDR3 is TGTGCCAGCAGTTCCCCGCACCTCGCGGGTCTGCAGTACTTC.